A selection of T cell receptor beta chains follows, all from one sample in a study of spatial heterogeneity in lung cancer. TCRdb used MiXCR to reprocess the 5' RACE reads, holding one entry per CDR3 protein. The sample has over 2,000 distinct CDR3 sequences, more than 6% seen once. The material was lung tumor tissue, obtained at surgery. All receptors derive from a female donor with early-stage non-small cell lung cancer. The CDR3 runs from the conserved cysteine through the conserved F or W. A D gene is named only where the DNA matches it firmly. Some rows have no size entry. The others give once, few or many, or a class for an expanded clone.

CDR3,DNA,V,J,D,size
CASSSGQGRAGANTIYF,TGTGCCAGCAGCTCCGGACAGGGAAGGGCCGGAGCGAACACCATATATTTT,TRBV7-2,TRBJ1-3,TRBD1,medium-sized
CASRPGTSGFRELFF,TGTGCCAGCAGACCCGGGACTAGTGGTTTCCGGGAGCTGTTTTTT,TRBV12-3/TRBV12-4,TRBJ2-2,TRBD2,large
CASSFSGSTGGLYF,TGTGCCAGCAGCTTCAGCGGGAGTACAGGGGGGCTTTACTTC,TRBV7-9,TRBJ2-5,.,medium-sized
CASSRGQSTDTQYF,TGTGCCAGCAGCCGGGGACAGAGCACAGATACGCAGTATTTT,TRBV7-3,TRBJ2-3,TRBD1,medium-sized
CASSLSEAESDYTF,TGCGCCAGCAGCCTCTCAGAGGCCGAGAGTGACTACACCTTC,TRBV4-1,TRBJ1-2,.,medium-sized
CASSLAGDQPQHF,TGCGCCAGCAGCTTGGCCGGGGATCAGCCCCAGCATTTT,TRBV5-1,TRBJ1-5,.,medium-sized
CASSFSSGPNTGELFF,TGTGCCAGCAGTTTCTCTAGCGGGCCGAACACCGGGGAGCTGTTTTTT,TRBV12-3/TRBV12-4,TRBJ2-2,TRBD2,medium-sized
CASRPSGRGTGELFF,TGTGCCAGCAGACCTAGCGGGAGGGGCACCGGGGAGCTGTTTTTT,TRBV12-3/TRBV12-4,TRBJ2-2,TRBD2,many
CASSRGLAGIQGGPRDTQYF,TGTGCCAGCAGCCGCGGACTAGCGGGAATCCAAGGGGGGCCCCGCGATACGCAGTATTTT,TRBV6-5,TRBJ2-3,TRBD2,.
CASSGRTGLSNEQFF,TGTGCCAGCAGTGGAAGGACAGGGTTGAGCAATGAGCAGTTCTTC,TRBV27,TRBJ2-1,TRBD1,medium-sized
CASSLGAGAVHEQYF,TGTGCCAGCAGCTTAGGAGCAGGGGCGGTCCACGAGCAGTACTTC,TRBV13,TRBJ2-7,.,medium-sized
CASSLDGYGYTF,TGTGCCAGCAGCCTGGATGGCTATGGCTACACCTTC,TRBV4-2,TRBJ1-2,.,medium-sized
CASSLNRGGGANVLTF,TGCGCCAGCAGCCTCAACCGGGGCGGAGGGGCCAACGTCCTGACTTTC,TRBV4-3,TRBJ2-6,.,medium-sized
CSVSESLTSGRALAKNIQYF,TGCAGTGTATCCGAATCTTTGACTAGCGGGAGGGCCTTAGCCAAAAACATTCAGTACTTC,TRBV20-1,TRBJ2-4,TRBD2,many
CSALLPLTNEKLFF,TGCAGCGCTTTGTTACCCCTCACTAATGAAAAACTGTTTTTT,TRBV29-1,TRBJ1-4,.,medium-sized
CASSLNQLVRNEQFF,TGTGCCAGCAGTTTAAATCAACTAGTTCGCAATGAGCAGTTCTTC,TRBV12-3/TRBV12-4,TRBJ2-1,.,few
CASSEQGAGANVLTF,TGTGCCAGCAGTGAACAGGGGGCTGGGGCCAACGTCCTGACTTTC,TRBV25-1,TRBJ2-6,TRBD1,medium-sized
CASSYGRTATEEKLFF,TGTGCCAGCAGTTACGGGCGGACAGCTACCGAAGAAAAACTGTTTTTT,TRBV6-5,TRBJ1-4,.,medium-sized
CASTSTVRVPNYGYTF,TGTGCTAGCACCTCCACCGTAAGGGTCCCTAACTATGGCTACACCTTC,TRBV7-7,TRBJ1-2,.,few
CASSYIRTGYTF,TGTGCCAGCAGTTATATCCGAACGGGCTACACCTTC,TRBV6-2/TRBV6-3,TRBJ1-2,.,many
CASSQLFLAGSGETQYF,TGTGCCAGCAGCCAATTGTTCCTAGCGGGATCGGGAGAGACCCAGTACTTC,TRBV3-1,TRBJ2-5,TRBD2,medium-sized
CSARDHGGPNYGYTF,TGCAGTGCTAGAGACCACGGGGGTCCTAACTATGGCTACACCTTC,TRBV20-1,TRBJ1-2,.,few
CASSLGGWVEELVKEANEQFF,TGTGCCAGCAGCTTGGGGGGATGGGTAGAGGAATTGGTGAAGGAGGCGAATGAGCAGTTCTTC,TRBV12-3/TRBV12-4,TRBJ2-1,.,medium-sized
CASSFGSATNEKLFF,TGTGCCAGCAGTTTCGGATCCGCAACTAATGAAAAACTGTTTTTT,TRBV28,TRBJ1-4,.,medium-sized
CASSIRDGDNEQFF,TGTGCCAGTAGTATCCGGGACGGAGACAATGAGCAGTTCTTC,TRBV19,TRBJ2-1,.,medium-sized